The subject of this entry is one T cell receptor beta chain. Its recognized antigen is unknown. Qualities for individual bases were not recorded, and no much larger clone is one base off. This record comes from a study of control samples from healthy donors and cancer patients (dated by TCRdb to 2019 to 2021). Library preparation was by the immunoSEQ multiplex PCR assay. In its TCRdb copy, this immuneACCESS table keeps in-frame sequences only and misses some clones. Where compared with another copy, unresolved V genes explain less than half of these, and the others have no known cause. A total of about 90,000 clones appear in this sample, over 75% of them only once. The ten largest clones add up to about 4% of the sample. Based on the germline V gene (reference sequence), the CDR1 and CDR2 sequences are LNHDA and SQIVND. The CDR3 numbers 16 residues from cysteine through phenylalanine. CDR3 DNA only is kept here, 48 bases in frame from base 1. The junction carries 20 bases between V and J, which are trimmed by 5 bases and 6 bases respectively.

The receptor chain draws on TRBV19 and TRBJ2-1; no D segment can be confidently identified. Specimen: blood. The clonotype comes from a woman aged 18-29 years in good health. The bases are TGTGCCAGTAGTCTGGCACTGCCACTCCCAGGCAATGAGCAGTTCTTC. Its translation reads: CASSLALPLPGNEQFF.